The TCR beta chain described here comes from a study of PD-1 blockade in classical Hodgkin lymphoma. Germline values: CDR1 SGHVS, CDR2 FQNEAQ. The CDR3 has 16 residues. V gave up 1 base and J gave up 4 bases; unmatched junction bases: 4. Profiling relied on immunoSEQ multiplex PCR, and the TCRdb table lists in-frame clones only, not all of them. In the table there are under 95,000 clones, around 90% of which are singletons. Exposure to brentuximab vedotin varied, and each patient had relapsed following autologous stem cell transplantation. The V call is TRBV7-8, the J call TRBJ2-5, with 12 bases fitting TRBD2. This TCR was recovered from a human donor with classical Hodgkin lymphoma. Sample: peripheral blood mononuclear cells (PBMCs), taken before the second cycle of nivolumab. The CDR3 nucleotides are TGTGCCAGCAGCTTAGGAAGACTAGCGGGAGTAGAGACCCAGTACTTC. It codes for CASSLGRLAGVETQYF.